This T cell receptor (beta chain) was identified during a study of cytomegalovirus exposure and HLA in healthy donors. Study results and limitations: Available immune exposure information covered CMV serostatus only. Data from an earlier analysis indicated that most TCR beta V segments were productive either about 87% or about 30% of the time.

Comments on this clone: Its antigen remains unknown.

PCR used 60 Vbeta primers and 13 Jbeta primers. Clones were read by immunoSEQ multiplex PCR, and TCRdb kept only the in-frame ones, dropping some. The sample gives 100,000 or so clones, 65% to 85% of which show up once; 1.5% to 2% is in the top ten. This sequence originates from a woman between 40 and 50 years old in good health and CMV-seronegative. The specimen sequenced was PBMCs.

In DNA, the CDR3 is TGTGCCAGCAGCCTACAGAGCTTGAACACTGAAGCTTTCTTT. This encodes CASSLQSLNTEAFF. V is TRBV28 and J is TRBJ1-1; D gene unclear. CDR1 and CDR2 (germline): MDHEN, SYDVKM. V was cut by 6 bases and J by 0 bases, with 11 bases left in between. The CDR3 length is 14 residues.